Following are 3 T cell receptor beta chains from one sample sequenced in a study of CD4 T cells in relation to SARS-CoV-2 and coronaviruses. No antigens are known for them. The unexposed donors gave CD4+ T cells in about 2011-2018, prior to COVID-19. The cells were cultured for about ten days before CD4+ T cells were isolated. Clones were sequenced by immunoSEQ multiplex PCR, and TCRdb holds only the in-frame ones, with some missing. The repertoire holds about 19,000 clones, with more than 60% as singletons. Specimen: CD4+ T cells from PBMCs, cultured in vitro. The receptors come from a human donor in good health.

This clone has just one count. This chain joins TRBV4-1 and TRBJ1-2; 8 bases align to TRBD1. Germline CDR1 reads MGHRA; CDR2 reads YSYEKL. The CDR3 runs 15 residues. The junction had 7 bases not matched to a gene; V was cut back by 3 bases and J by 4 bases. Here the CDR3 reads CASSQDRESPYGYTF. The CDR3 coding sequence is TGCGCCAGCAGCCAGGACAGGGAGTCCCCCTATGGCTACACCTTC.

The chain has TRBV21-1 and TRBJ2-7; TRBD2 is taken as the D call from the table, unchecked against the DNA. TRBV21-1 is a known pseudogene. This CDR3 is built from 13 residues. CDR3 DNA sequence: TGTGCCAGCAGCAGTCCTAGCGGCCCGGAGCAGTACTTC. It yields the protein CASSSPSGPEQYF.

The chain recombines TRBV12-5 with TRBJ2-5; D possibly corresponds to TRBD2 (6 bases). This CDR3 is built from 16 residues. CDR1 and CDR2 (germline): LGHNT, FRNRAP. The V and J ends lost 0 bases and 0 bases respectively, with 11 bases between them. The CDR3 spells CASGLVLSGYQETQYF. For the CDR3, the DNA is TGTGCTAGTGGTTTGGTCCTTAGCGGTTACCAAGAGACCCAGTACTTC.